This T cell receptor beta chain derives from a study of post-analysis software for immune sequencing data. Turning to the study itself: The study covered relapsing-remitting, secondary progressive and progressive-relapsing courses of multiple sclerosis. Study results and limitations: When the samples were clustered directly with F measure, those that had been prepared in the same batch showed strong co-clustering. Multiple sclerosis was associated with a significant reduction in normalized Chao1 diversity relative to controls. TRBV segments more frequent in patients than in controls numbered five and included TRBV5-6, TRBV5-1 and TRBV20-1.

Unique molecular identifiers were built into the TCR beta cDNA libraries. The yield from about 1 to 10 million T cells was roughly 500,000 cDNA molecules in total. MiXCR, applied by TCRdb to the PCR reads, yields one record per CDR3 protein. Of hundreds of thousands of distinct CDR3 sequences in the sample, approximately 39% were seen once. The germline CDR1 and CDR2 sequences are LNHDA and SQIVND (reference sequence). The CDR3 runs to 13 residues. The ends were cut back, 6 bases at V and 0 bases at J, with 9 bases in the middle. In the case of this clonotype: No antigen is known for it.

The chain couples TRBV19 to TRBJ2-7, with TRBD1 as a possible D gene (5 bases). This clonotype was sampled from a girl aged 2-15 years with multiple sclerosis. The material sequenced was blood. The CDR3 loop is CASRRQSSYEQYF. CDR3 DNA: TGTGCCAGTAGACGACAGAGCTCCTACGAGCAGTACTTC.